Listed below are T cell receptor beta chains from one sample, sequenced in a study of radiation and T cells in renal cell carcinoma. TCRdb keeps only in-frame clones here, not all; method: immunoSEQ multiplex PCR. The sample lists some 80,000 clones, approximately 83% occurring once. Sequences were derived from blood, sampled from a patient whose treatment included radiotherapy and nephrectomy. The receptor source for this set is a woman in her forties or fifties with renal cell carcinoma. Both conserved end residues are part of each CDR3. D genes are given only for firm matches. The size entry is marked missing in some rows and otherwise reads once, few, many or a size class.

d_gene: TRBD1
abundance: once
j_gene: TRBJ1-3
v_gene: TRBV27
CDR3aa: CASSPQLTGEVLGNTIYF
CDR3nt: TGTGCCAGCAGTCCCCAATTGACAGGGGAGGTCCTGGGAAACACCATATATTTT

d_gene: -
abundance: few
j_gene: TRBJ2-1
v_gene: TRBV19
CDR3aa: CASSIGGTNEQFF
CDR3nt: TGTGCCAGTAGTATAGGAGGAACGAATGAGCAGTTCTTC

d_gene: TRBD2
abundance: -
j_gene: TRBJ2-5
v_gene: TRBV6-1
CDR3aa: CASSDPRHLAGGQETQYF
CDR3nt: TGTGCCAGCAGTGACCCGCGACATCTAGCGGGGGGGCAAGAGACCCAGTACTTC

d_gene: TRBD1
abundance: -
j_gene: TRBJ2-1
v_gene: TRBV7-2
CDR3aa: CASSLDRVDEQFF
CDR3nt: TGTGCCAGCAGCCTGGACAGGGTGGATGAGCAGTTCTTC

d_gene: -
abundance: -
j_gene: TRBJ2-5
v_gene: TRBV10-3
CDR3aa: CAIKRGQQETQYF
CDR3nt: TGTGCCATCAAGCGGGGACAGCAAGAGACCCAGTACTTC

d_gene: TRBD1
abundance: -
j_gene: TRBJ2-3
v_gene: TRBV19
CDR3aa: CASSRRTGPLDTQYF
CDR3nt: TGTGCCAGTAGTCGGAGGACAGGGCCCCTGGATACGCAGTATTTT

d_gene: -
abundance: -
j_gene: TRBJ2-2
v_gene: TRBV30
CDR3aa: CACNLGLITGELFF
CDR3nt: TGTGCCTGCAACCTTGGACTTATCACCGGGGAGCTGTTTTTT

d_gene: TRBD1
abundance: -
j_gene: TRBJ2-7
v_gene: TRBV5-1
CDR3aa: CASKYLQGQGTYEQYF
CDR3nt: TGCGCCAGCAAGTACCTTCAGGGACAGGGAACTTACGAGCAGTACTTC

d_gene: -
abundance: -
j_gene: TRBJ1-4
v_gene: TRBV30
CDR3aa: CAWTKGLTNEKLFF
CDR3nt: TGTGCCTGGACAAAGGGACTAACTAATGAAAAACTGTTTTTT

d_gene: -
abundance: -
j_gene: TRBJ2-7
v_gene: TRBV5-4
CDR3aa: CASSLHDAYEQYF
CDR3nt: TGTGCCAGCAGCTTGCATGATGCCTACGAGCAGTACTTC

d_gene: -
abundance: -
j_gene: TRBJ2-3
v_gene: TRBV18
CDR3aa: CASSPLEGDTQYF
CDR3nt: TGTGCCAGCTCACCACTAGAGGGGGATACGCAGTATTTT

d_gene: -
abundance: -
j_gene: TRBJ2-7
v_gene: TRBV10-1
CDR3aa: CASSESNRETYEQYF
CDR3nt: TGCGCCAGCAGTGAATCGAACAGGGAGACCTACGAGCAGTACTTC

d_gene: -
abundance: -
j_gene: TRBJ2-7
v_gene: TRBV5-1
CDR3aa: CASSPGAGLYEQYF
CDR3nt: TGCGCCAGCAGTCCTGGGGCGGGATTGTACGAGCAGTACTTC

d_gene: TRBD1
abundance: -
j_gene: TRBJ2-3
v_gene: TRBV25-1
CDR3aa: CASTETGGMRRQYF
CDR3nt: TGTGCCAGCACCGAGACAGGGGGCATGAGGAGGCAGTATTTT

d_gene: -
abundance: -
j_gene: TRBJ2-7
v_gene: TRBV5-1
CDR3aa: CASSGEEEQYF
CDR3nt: TGCGCCAGCAGCGGGGAGGAAGAGCAGTACTTC

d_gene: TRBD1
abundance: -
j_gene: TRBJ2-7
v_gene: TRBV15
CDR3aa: CATSSRDSSLEQYF
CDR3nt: TGTGCCACCAGCAGCCGGGACAGCTCCTTAGAGCAGTACTTC

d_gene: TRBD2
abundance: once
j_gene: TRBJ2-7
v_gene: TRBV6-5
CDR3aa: CASSYSLAGEQYF
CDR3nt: TGTGCCAGCAGTTACAGTCTAGCGGGGGAGCAGTACTTC

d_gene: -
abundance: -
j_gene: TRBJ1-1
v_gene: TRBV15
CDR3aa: CATSRGRLGSGTEAFF
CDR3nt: TGTGCCACCAGCAGAGGGAGATTGGGGAGCGGCACTGAAGCTTTCTTT

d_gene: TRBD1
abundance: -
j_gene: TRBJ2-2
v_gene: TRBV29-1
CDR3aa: CSVEGQGATGELFF
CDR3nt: TGCAGCGTTGAAGGGCAGGGGGCGACCGGGGAGCTGTTTTTT

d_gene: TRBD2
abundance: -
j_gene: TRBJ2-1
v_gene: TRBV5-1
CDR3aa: CASSLEAGAGSYNEQFF
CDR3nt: TGCGCCAGCAGCTTGGAAGCGGGAGCAGGGTCCTACAATGAGCAGTTCTTC

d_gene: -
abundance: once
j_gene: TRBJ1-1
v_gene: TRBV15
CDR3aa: CATSRERGEAFF
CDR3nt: TGTGCCACCAGCAGAGAACGGGGTGAAGCTTTCTTT

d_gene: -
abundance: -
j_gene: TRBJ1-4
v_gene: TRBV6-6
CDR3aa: CASSYSFWGTNEKLFF
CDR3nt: TGTGCCAGCAGTTACTCGTTCTGGGGTACTAATGAAAAACTGTTTTTT

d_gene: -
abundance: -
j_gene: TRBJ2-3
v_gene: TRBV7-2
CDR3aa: CASSLGLITDTQYF
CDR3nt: TGTGCCAGCAGCTTAGGACTCATTACAGATACGCAGTATTTT

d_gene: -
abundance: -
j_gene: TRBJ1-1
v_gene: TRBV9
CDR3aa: CASSVGTNTEAFF
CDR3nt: TGTGCCAGCAGCGTCGGCACGAACACTGAAGCTTTCTTT

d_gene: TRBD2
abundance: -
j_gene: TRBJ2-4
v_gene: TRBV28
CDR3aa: CASSAGDGNIQYF
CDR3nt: TGTGCCAGCAGTGCGGGGGACGGCAACATTCAGTACTTC

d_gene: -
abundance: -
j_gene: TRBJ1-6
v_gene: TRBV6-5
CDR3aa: CASSRGIGSPLHF
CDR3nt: TGTGCCAGCAGTAGAGGGATAGGGTCACCCCTCCACTTT

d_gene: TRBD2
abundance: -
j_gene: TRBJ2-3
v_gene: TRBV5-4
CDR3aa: CASSLMSSGATDTQYF
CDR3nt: TGTGCCAGCAGCTTGATGTCTAGCGGGGCCACAGATACGCAGTATTTT

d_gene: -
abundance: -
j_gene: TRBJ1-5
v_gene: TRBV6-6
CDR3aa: CASSYSEDQPQHF
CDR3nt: TGTGCCAGCAGTTACTCGGAGGATCAGCCCCAGCATTTT

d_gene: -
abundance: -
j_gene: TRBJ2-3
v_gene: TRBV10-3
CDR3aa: CAISERDWTDTQYF
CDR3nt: TGTGCCATCAGTGAAAGGGATTGGACAGATACGCAGTATTTT

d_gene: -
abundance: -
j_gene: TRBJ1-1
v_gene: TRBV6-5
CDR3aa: CASSYSTEGEAFF
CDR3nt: TGTGCCAGCAGTTACTCGACTGAAGGGGAAGCTTTCTTT

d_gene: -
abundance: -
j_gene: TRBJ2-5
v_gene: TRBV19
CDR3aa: CASSMADSQETQYF
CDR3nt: TGTGCCAGTAGTATGGCGGACAGCCAAGAGACCCAGTACTTC

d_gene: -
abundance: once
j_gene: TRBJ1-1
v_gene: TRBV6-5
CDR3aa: CASSYSPGNTEAFF
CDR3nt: TGTGCCAGCAGTTACTCGCCGGGGAACACTGAAGCTTTCTTT

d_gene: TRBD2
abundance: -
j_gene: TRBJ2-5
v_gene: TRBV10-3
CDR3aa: CAISEGGAGSYQETQYF
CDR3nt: TGTGCCATCAGTGAGGGAGGAGCGGGGTCGTACCAAGAGACCCAGTACTTC

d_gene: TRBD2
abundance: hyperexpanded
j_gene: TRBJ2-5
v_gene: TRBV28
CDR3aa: CASSLELAGGQETQYF
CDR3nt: TGTGCCAGCAGTTTAGAACTAGCGGGAGGCCAAGAGACCCAGTACTTC

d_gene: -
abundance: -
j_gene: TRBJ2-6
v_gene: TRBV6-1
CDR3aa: CASSAGSSGANVLTF
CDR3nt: TGTGCCAGCAGTGCGGGTAGCTCTGGGGCCAACGTCCTGACTTTC

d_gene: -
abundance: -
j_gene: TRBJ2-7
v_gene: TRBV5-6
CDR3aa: CASTASVMSYEQYF
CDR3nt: TGTGCCAGCACCGCGTCGGTGATGTCCTACGAGCAGTACTTC

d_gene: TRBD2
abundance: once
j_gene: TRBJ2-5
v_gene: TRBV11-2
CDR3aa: CASSFTSGGAETQYF
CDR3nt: TGTGCCAGCAGCTTTACTAGCGGGGGGGCTGAGACCCAGTACTTC

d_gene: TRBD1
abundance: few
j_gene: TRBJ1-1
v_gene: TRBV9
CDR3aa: CASSVAGTGGTEAFF
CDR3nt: TGTGCCAGCAGCGTAGCTGGGACAGGGGGCACTGAAGCTTTCTTT

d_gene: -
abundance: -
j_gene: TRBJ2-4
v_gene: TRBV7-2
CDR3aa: CASSFGGPLSGGIQYF
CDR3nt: TGTGCCAGCAGCTTTGGCGGGCCTCTATCTGGGGGCATTCAGTACTTC

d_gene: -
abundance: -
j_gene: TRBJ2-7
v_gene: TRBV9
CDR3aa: CASSVGPEAYEQYF
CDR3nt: TGTGCCAGCAGCGTAGGTCCTGAAGCCTACGAGCAGTACTTC

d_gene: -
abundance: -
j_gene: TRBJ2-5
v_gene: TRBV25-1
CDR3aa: CASSELGPGETQYF
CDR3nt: TGTGCCAGCAGTGAATTGGGGCCGGGAGAGACCCAGTACTTC

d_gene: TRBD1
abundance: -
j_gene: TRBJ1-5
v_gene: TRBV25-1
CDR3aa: CASRGQGAGQPQHF
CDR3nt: TGTGCCAGCAGAGGACAGGGGGCCGGTCAGCCCCAGCATTTT

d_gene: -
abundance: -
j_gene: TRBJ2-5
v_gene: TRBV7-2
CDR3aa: CASSPVGSETQYF
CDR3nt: TGTGCCAGCAGCCCAGTAGGGTCGGAGACCCAGTACTTC

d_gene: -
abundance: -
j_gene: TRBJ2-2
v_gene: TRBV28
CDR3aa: CASNKPGVNTGELFF
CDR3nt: TGTGCCAGCAATAAGCCCGGAGTGAACACCGGGGAGCTGTTTTTT

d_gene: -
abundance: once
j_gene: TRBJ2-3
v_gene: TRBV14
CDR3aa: CASSHQERTDTQYF
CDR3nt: TGTGCCAGCAGCCACCAGGAGCGTACAGATACGCAGTATTTT

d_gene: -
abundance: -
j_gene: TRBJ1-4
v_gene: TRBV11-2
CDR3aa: CASSFGSNEKLFF
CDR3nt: TGTGCCAGCAGCTTCGGATCGAATGAAAAACTGTTTTTT

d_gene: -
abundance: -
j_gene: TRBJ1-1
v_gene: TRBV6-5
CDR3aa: CASSATGERGTEAFF
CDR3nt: TGTGCCAGCAGTGCTACTGGGGAACGGGGGACTGAAGCTTTCTTT

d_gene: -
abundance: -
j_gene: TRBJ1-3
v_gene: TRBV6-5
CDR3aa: CASRPGFRGNTIYF
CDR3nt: TGTGCCAGCAGGCCAGGGTTCCGGGGAAACACCATATATTTT